This is a list of T cell receptor beta chains from one sample in a study of cytomegalovirus exposure and HLA in healthy donors. Generated by immunoSEQ multiplex PCR, the TCRdb table keeps only in-frame clones and is missing some. The sample gives more than 90,000 clones, roughly 86% of which show up once; approximately 4.9% is in the top ten. Sequencing was done on a sample of PBMCs. These receptors originate from a man between 18 and 29 years old in good health and CMV-seronegative. CDR3s include the opening cysteine and the closing phenylalanine or tryptophan. A D gene is named only where the DNA matches it firmly. Expanded clones are given a class, and other clones once, few, many or no size at all.

v_gene	d_gene	j_gene	len	abundance	CDR3aa	CDR3nt
TRBV30	-	TRBJ2-2	16	-	CAWRTRAGSNTGELFF	TGTGCCTGGAGGACGAGGGCAGGATCGAACACCGGGGAGCTGTTTTTT
TRBV27	TRBD1	TRBJ1-1	18	-	CASSLLTRDRGKNTEAFF	TGTGCCAGCAGTCTACTCACCCGGGACAGGGGAAAGAACACTGAAGCTTTCTTT
TRBV6-5	-	TRBJ2-1	15	once	CASSYSWTANNEQFF	TGTGCCAGCAGTTACTCGTGGACAGCAAACAATGAGCAGTTCTTC
TRBV6-1	-	TRBJ1-5	14	-	CASTPSGGYQPQHF	TGTGCCAGCACCCCCTCGGGGGGCTATCAGCCCCAGCATTTT
TRBV7-6	-	TRBJ2-7	15	-	CASSRVGDSVDEQYF	TGTGCCAGCAGCCGGGTGGGGGACTCTGTAGACGAGCAGTACTTC
TRBV6-1	TRBD1	TRBJ1-5	15	-	CASSEDRGKHQPQHF	TGTGCCAGCAGTGAAGACAGGGGGAAACATCAGCCCCAGCATTTT
TRBV10-3	TRBD2	TRBJ2-2	20	-	CAIRKTGTSGEVGSTGELFF	TGTGCCATCAGAAAAACCGGGACTAGCGGAGAGGTTGGGAGCACCGGGGAGCTGTTTTTT
TRBV14	-	TRBJ1-2	13	few	CASSQDLTDGYTF	TGTGCCAGCAGCCAAGATTTGACAGATGGCTACACCTTC
TRBV9	TRBD1	TRBJ2-3	16	-	CASSVGGQGFRSAQYF	TGTGCCAGCAGCGTAGGAGGACAGGGGTTTAGAAGTGCGCAGTATTTT
TRBV27	-	TRBJ2-7	13	-	CASSLGQGGEQYF	TGTGCCAGCAGTTTAGGGCAGGGGGGCGAGCAGTACTTC
TRBV25-1	TRBD2	TRBJ2-1	14	-	CASSSGRSHNEQFF	TGTGCCAGTTCAAGCGGGAGGTCCCACAATGAGCAGTTCTTC
TRBV4-1	-	TRBJ1-2	17	-	CASSQDADRAAGGGYTF	TGCGCCAGCAGCCAAGATGCCGACCGGGCCGCGGGGGGTGGCTACACCTTC
TRBV7-9	-	TRBJ2-3	18	few	CASSPSPGGGRSTDTQYF	TGTGCCAGCAGCCCTTCGCCCGGAGGGGGCAGAAGCACAGATACGCAGTATTTT
TRBV14	-	TRBJ1-2	16	once	CASSQSSQSVHYGYTF	TGTGCCAGCAGCCAAAGTTCGCAGTCCGTCCACTATGGCTACACCTTC
TRBV2	TRBD1	TRBJ1-1	16	-	CASSYGQGAFGTEAFF	TGTGCCAGCAGCTACGGACAGGGGGCATTCGGCACTGAAGCTTTCTTT
TRBV19	TRBD1	TRBJ1-1	12	-	CASSPPTGVAFF	TGTGCCAGTAGTCCCCCGACAGGGGTGGCTTTCTTT
TRBV2	-	TRBJ2-7	16	-	CASSGQLAPVFYEQYF	TGTGCCAGCAGTGGCCAGCTAGCGCCAGTTTTCTACGAGCAGTACTTC
TRBV7-9	-	TRBJ2-1	12	-	CASSLGENEQFF	TGTGCCAGCAGCTTAGGGGAGAATGAGCAGTTCTTC
TRBV30	TRBD1	TRBJ2-1	14	-	CAWSGGQGAGEQFF	TGTGCCTGGAGTGGGGGACAGGGGGCTGGGGAGCAGTTCTTC
TRBV25-1	TRBD1	TRBJ1-1	14	-	CASSGQTGYKRAFF	TGTGCCAGCAGTGGGCAGACAGGGTACAAGAGGGCTTTCTTT
TRBV6-1	TRBD1	TRBJ2-7	15	-	CASSELGQGAYEQYF	TGTGCCAGCAGTGAATTGGGACAGGGGGCCTACGAGCAGTACTTC
TRBV6-4	-	TRBJ1-1	15	-	CASSDSRGLDTEAFF	TGTGCCAGCAGTGACTCTAGGGGGTTGGACACTGAAGCTTTCTTT
TRBV30	TRBD1	TRBJ2-2	15	-	CAWDKGQGADGELFF	TGTGCCTGGGATAAGGGACAGGGGGCGGACGGGGAGCTGTTTTTT
TRBV27	TRBD2	TRBJ2-1	15	-	CASSPRTSGGHEQFF	TGTGCCAGCAGTCCAAGGACTAGCGGGGGCCATGAGCAGTTCTTC
TRBV6-5	TRBD2	TRBJ2-3	13	once	CASSQGGTDTQYF	TGTGCCAGCAGCCAGGGAGGGACAGATACGCAGTATTTT
TRBV5-1	TRBD1	TRBJ2-7	15	-	CASSLIGQGGDEQYF	TGCGCCAGCAGCTTAATCGGACAGGGCGGGGACGAGCAGTACTTC
TRBV7-9	-	TRBJ1-2	16	-	CASSSTTGGAGYGYTF	TGTGCCAGCAGCTCTACTACAGGCGGGGCGGGCTATGGCTACACCTTC
TRBV10-3	-	TRBJ2-7	12	few	CATNQGGYEQYF	TGTGCCACCAACCAGGGAGGCTACGAGCAGTACTTC
TRBV5-1	-	TRBJ2-3	16	-	CASSNYRGQGLDTQYF	TGCGCCAGCAGCAACTACCGAGGGCAAGGGTTAGATACGCAGTATTTT
TRBV5-1	TRBD2	TRBJ2-1	18	-	CASSLGGRTGTRVGEQFF	TGCGCCAGCAGCTTGGGTGGGAGAACCGGGACTAGAGTAGGTGAGCAGTTCTTC
TRBV30	-	TRBJ1-1	16	-	CAWSVTPGVVNTEAFF	TGTGCCTGGAGTGTGACACCCGGGGTTGTGAACACTGAAGCTTTCTTT
TRBV1	-	TRBJ2-2	16	-	CTSSRTTDLGTGELFF	TGCACCAGCAGCCGAACTACCGACTTGGGCACCGGGGAGCTGTTTTTT
TRBV30	TRBD1	TRBJ1-5	14	-	CAWSVRTGNQPQHF	TGTGCCTGGAGTGTTCGGACAGGGAATCAGCCCCAGCATTTT
TRBV7-6	TRBD2	TRBJ2-1	17	-	CASSLVAGTSGRYEQFF	TGTGCCAGCAGCTTAGTAGCCGGGACTAGCGGGAGATACGAGCAGTTCTTC
TRBV11-2	TRBD1	TRBJ1-2	14	-	CASSLFTNPGQVTF	TGTGCCAGCAGCCTTTTCACCAATCCGGGACAGGTGACCTTC
TRBV11-2	TRBD1	TRBJ1-5	15	-	CASSLDDRGNQPQHF	TGTGCCAGCAGCTTAGACGACAGGGGCAATCAGCCCCAGCATTTT
TRBV10-1	-	TRBJ2-1	13	-	CASSEESRNEQFF	TGCGCCAGCAGTGAAGAGTCGAGGAATGAGCAGTTCTTC
TRBV19	TRBD1	TRBJ2-2	14	few	CASDRVGVTGELFF	TGTGCCAGTGACAGGGTTGGAGTCACCGGGGAGCTGTTTTTT
TRBV5-6	TRBD1	TRBJ1-2	14	once	CASRRTGANYGYTF	TGTGCCAGCAGACGAACAGGGGCTAACTATGGCTACACCTTC
TRBV5-1	TRBD1	TRBJ1-1	14	-	CASSVGQGWTEAFF	TGCGCCAGCAGCGTCGGACAGGGATGGACTGAAGCTTTCTTT
TRBV18	-	TRBJ2-1	15	once	CASSSYVVAGNEQFF	TGTGCCAGCTCATCATACGTTGTCGCGGGGAATGAGCAGTTCTTC
TRBV7-8	TRBD1	TRBJ1-2	15	-	CASSRGQGAFYGYTF	TGTGCCAGCAGCCGAGGACAGGGGGCGTTCTATGGCTACACCTTC
TRBV2	TRBD1	TRBJ1-2	14	-	CASSDSTGNYGYTF	TGTGCCAGCAGTGATTCGACAGGGAACTATGGCTACACCTTC
TRBV9	-	TRBJ2-2	14	-	CASSVLLNTGELFF	TGTGCCAGCAGCGTACTATTGAACACCGGGGAGCTGTTTTTT
TRBV7-8	-	TRBJ2-7	15	once	CASSSPGLHPLEQYF	TGTGCCAGCAGCTCCCCGGGACTGCATCCCCTCGAGCAGTACTTC
TRBV19	TRBD2	TRBJ2-7	16	once	CASSSRLAGVSYEQYF	TGTGCCAGTAGTTCCCGACTAGCGGGAGTCTCCTACGAGCAGTACTTC
TRBV19	-	TRBJ1-2	14	-	CASSIPDRGYGYTF	TGTGCCAGTAGTATCCCAGACAGAGGCTATGGCTACACCTTC
TRBV19	TRBD2	TRBJ2-3	16	-	CASSIFGGGATGTQYF	TGTGCCAGTAGTATCTTCGGCGGGGGGGCCACGGGTACGCAGTATTTT
TRBV27	-	TRBJ2-6	17	once	CASSFTPFSSGANVLTF	TGTGCCAGCAGTTTTACCCCTTTCAGCTCTGGGGCCAACGTCCTGACTTTC
TRBV5-6	-	TRBJ1-3	15	-	CASSPGYYSGNTIYF	TGTGCCAGCAGCCCCGGGTACTACTCTGGAAACACCATATATTTT
TRBV2	TRBD1	TRBJ2-5	19	once	CASSENPNKGTGYQETQYF	TGTGCCAGCAGTGAAAATCCCAATAAAGGGACAGGCTACCAAGAGACCCAGTACTTC
TRBV6-5	TRBD1	TRBJ2-3	13	-	CASTDRGTDTQYF	TGTGCCAGCACGGACAGGGGGACAGATACGCAGTATTTT
TRBV4-1	-	TRBJ1-2	13	-	CASSQGQNYGYTF	TGCGCCAGCAGCCAAGGTCAAAACTATGGCTACACCTTC
TRBV30	-	TRBJ2-2	14	-	CAWTRSPEGRELFF	TGTGCCTGGACGCGGAGCCCCGAGGGCCGGGAGCTGTTTTTT
TRBV27	-	TRBJ2-1	16	-	CASSSRTGIMNNEQFF	TGTGCCAGCAGTTCCCGCACAGGGATTATGAACAATGAGCAGTTCTTC
TRBV5-1	-	TRBJ2-3	15	-	CASSLLGANTDTQYF	TGCGCCAGCAGCTTGCTTGGGGCAAACACAGATACGCAGTATTTT
TRBV2	TRBD2	TRBJ2-3	13	once	CASTRGLTDTQYF	TGTGCCAGCACCCGGGGACTAACAGATACGCAGTATTTT
TRBV30	TRBD2	TRBJ2-1	16	-	CAWSPSLAGSYNEQFF	TGTGCCTGGAGTCCCTCCCTAGCGGGCTCCTACAATGAGCAGTTCTTC
TRBV2	TRBD2	TRBJ2-1	16	-	CASREGLAHYYNEQFF	TGTGCCAGCAGGGAGGGACTAGCGCATTACTACAATGAGCAGTTCTTC
TRBV6-5	TRBD2	TRBJ2-5	15	-	CASRGGGAGEETQYF	TGTGCCAGCAGGGGGGGTGGCGCGGGAGAAGAGACCCAGTACTTC